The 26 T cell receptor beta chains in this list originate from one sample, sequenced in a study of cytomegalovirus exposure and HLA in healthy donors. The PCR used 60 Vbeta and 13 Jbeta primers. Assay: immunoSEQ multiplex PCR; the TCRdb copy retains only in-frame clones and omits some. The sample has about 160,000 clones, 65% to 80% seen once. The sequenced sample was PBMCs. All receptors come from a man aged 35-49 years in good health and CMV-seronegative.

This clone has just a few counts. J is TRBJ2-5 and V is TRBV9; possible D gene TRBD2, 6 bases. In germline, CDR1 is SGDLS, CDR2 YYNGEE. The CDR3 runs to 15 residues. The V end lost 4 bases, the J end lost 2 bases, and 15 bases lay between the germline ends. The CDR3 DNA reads TGTGCCAGCAGCCCGCGGGGTAGCGGACAAGAGACCCAGTACTTC. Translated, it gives CASSPRGSGQETQYF.

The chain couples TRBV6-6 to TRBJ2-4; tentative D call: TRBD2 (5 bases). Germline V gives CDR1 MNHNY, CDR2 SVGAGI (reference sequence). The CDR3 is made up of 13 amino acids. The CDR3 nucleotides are TGTGTCACAAGCCCCGGGCTAGCAAGGAGTCAGTACTTC. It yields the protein CVTSPGLARSQYF.

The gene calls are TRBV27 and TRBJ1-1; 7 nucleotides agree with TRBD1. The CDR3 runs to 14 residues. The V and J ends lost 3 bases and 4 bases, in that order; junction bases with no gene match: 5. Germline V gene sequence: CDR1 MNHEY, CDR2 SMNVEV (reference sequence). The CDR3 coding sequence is TGTGCCAGCAGTTTGGTAGGGGGCGGCACTGAAGCTTTCTTT. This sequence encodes CASSLVGGGTEAFF.

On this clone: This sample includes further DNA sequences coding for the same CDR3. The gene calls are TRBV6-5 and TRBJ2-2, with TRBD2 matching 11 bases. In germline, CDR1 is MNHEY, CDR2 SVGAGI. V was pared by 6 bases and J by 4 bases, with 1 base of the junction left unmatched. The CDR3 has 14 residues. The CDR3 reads CASRLAGGTGELFF. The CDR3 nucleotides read TGTGCCAGCAGGCTAGCGGGGGGCACCGGGGAGCTGTTTTTT.

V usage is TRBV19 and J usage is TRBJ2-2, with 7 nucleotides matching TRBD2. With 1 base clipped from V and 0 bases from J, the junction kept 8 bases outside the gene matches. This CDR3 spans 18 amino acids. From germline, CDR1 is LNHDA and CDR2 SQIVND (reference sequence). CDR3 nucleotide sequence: TGTGCCAGTAGTATAGGGGACTACAAGAGGGCGAACACCGGGGAGCTGTTTTTT. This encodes CASSIGDYKRANTGELFF. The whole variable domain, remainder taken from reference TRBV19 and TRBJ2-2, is DGGITQSPKYLFRKEGQNVTLSCEQNLNHDAMYWYRQDPGQGLRLIYYSQIVNDFQKGDIAEGYSVSREKKESFPLTVTSAQKNPTAFYLCASSIGDYKRANTGELFFGEGSRLTVL.

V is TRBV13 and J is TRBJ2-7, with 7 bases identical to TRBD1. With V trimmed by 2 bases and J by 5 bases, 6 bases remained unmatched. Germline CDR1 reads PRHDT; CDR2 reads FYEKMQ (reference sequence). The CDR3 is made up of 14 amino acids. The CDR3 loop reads CASSLNQGVDEQYF. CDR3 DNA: TGTGCCAGCAGCTTAAACCAGGGGGTAGACGAGCAGTACTTC.

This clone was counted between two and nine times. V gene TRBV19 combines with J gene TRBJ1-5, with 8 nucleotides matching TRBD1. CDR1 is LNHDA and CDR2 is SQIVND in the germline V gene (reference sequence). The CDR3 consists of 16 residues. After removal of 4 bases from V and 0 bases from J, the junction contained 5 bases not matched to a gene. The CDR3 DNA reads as TGTGCCAGTAGTACCGGACAGGGATATAGCAATCAGCCCCAGCATTTT. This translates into CASSTGQGYSNQPQHF.

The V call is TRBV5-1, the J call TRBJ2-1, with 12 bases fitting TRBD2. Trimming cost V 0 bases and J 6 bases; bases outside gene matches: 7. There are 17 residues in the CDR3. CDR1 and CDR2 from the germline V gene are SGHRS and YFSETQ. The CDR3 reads CASSLGASGRAANEQFF. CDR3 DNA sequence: TGCGCCAGCAGCTTGGGGGCTAGCGGGAGGGCCGCCAATGAGCAGTTCTTC.

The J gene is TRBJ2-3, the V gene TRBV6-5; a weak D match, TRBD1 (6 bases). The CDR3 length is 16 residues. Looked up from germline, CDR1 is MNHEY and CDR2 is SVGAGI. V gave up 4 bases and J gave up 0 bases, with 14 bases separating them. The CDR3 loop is CASSFTGQSSTDTQYF. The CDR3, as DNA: TGTGCCAGCAGTTTTACCGGACAGTCTAGCACAGATACGCAGTATTTT.

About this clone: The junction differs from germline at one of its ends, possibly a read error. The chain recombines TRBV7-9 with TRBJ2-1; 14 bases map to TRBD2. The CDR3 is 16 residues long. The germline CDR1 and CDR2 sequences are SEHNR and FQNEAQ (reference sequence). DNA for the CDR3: TGTTCCAGCAGCTCAGGGACTAGCGGGAGCATGAATGAGCAGTTCTTC. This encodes CSSSSGTSGSMNEQFF.

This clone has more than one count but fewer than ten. The CDR3 spells CASTKLGGVGYTF. The CDR3 DNA is TGTGCCAGCACTAAACTTGGGGGGGTCGGCTACACCTTC. V gene TRBV6-1 combines with J gene TRBJ1-2, with D perhaps matching TRBD1 (5 bases). V lost 7 bases, J lost 8 bases, and 17 bases lay in between. This CDR3 contains 13 residues. Germline values: CDR1 MNHNS, CDR2 SASEGT.

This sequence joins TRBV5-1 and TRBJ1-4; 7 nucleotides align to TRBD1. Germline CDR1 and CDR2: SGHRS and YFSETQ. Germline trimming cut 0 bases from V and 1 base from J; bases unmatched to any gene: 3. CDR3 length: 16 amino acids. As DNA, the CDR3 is TGCGCCAGCAGCTTGGGAGACAGGGTAACTAATGAAAAACTGTTTTTT. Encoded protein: CASSLGDRVTNEKLFF.

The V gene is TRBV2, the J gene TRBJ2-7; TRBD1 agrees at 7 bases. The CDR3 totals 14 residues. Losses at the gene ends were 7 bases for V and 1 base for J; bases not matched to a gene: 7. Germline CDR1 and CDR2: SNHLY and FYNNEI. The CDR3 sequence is CASTGQEPSYEQYF. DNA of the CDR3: TGTGCCAGCACTGGACAGGAGCCTTCCTACGAGCAGTACTTC.

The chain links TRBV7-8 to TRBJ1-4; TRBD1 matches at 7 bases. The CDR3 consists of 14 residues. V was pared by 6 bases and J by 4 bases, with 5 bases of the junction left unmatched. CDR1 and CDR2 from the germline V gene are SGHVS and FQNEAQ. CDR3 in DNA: TGTGCCAGCAGGACGGGACAGCTTAATGAAAAACTGTTTTTT. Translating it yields CASRTGQLNEKLFF.

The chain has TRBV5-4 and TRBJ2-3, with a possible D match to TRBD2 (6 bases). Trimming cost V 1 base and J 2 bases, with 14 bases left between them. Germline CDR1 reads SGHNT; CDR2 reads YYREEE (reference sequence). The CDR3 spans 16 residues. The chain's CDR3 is CASSLSASAITDTQYF. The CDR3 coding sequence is TGTGCCAGCAGCTTGAGTGCTAGCGCGATCACAGATACGCAGTATTTT. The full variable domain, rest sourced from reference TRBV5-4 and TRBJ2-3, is ETGVTQSPTHLIKTRGQQVTLRCSSQSGHNTVSWYQQALGQGPQFIFQYYREEENGRGNFPPRFSGLQFPNYSSELNVNALELDDSALYLCASSLSASAITDTQYFGPGTRLTVL.

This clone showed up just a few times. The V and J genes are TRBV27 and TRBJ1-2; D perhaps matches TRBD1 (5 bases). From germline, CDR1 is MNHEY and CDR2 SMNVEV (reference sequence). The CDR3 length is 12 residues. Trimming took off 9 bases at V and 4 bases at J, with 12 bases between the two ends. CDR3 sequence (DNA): TGTGCCAGTCCCCGGGGGAGCTATGGCTACACCTTC. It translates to CASPRGSYGYTF.

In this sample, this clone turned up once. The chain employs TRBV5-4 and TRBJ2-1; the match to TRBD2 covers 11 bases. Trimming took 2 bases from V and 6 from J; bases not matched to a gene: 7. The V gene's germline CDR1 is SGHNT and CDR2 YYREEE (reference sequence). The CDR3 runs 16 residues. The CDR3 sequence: CASSLDPGTSGNEQFF. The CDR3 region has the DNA TGTGCCAGCAGCTTAGACCCCGGGACTAGCGGCAATGAGCAGTTCTTC.

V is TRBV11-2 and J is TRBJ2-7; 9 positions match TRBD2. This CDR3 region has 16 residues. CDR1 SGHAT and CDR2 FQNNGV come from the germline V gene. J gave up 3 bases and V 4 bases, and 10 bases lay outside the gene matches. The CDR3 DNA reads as TGTGCCAGCAGCTCTAAGAGCGGGAGGTTTCTCTACGAGCAGTACTTC. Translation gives CASSSKSGRFLYEQYF.

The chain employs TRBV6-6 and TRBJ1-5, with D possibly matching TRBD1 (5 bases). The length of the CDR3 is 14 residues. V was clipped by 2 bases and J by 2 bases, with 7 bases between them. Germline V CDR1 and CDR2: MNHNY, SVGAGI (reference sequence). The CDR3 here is CASSYRGGNQPQHF. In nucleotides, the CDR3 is TGTGCCAGCAGTTACAGGGGTGGCAATCAGCCCCAGCATTTT.

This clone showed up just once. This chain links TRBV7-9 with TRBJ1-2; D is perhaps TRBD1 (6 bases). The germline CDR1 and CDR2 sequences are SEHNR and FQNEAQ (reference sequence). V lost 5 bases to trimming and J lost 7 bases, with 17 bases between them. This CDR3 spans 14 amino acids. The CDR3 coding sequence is TGTGCCAGCAGCGTTGACAGGCTTCTGGCTGGCTACACCTTC. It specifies CASSVDRLLAGYTF.

The CDR3 sequence: CAWSVGGTSGTDTQYF. The CDR3 nucleotides read TGTGCCTGGAGTGTAGGTGGGACTAGCGGCACAGATACGCAGTATTTT. The V gene is TRBV30, the J gene TRBJ2-3; TRBD2 aligns across 10 bases. Unmatched junction bases numbered 4, after V lost 0 bases and J lost 1 base. Germline V gives CDR1 GTSNPN, CDR2 SVGIG (reference sequence). CDR3 length: 16 amino acids.

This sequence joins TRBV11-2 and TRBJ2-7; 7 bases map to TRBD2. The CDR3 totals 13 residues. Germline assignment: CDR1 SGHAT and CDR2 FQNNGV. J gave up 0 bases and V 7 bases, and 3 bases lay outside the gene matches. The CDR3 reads CASTGDYSYEQYF. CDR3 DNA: TGTGCCAGCACCGGGGACTACTCCTACGAGCAGTACTTC.

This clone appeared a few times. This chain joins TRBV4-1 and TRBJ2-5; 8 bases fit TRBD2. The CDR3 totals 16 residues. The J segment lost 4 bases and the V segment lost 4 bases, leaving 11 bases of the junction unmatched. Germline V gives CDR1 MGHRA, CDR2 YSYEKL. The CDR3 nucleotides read TGCGCCAGCAGCCGGTCGTGGCGGGAGGAGAGAGAGACCCAGTACTTC. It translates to CASSRSWREERETQYF.

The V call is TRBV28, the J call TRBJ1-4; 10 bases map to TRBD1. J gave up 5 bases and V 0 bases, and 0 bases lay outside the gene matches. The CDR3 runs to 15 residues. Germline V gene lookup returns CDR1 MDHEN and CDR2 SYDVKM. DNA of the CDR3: TGTGCCAGCAGTTTATGGACAGGGGGCAATGAAAAACTGTTTTTT. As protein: CASSLWTGGNEKLFF.

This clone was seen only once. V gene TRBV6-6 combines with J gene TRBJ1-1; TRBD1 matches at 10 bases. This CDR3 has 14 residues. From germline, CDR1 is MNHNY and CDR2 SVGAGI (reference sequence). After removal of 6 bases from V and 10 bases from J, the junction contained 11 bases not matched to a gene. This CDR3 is CASSRPGQGERAFF. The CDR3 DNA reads TGTGCCAGCAGCCGCCCCGGACAGGGGGAGCGAGCTTTCTTT.

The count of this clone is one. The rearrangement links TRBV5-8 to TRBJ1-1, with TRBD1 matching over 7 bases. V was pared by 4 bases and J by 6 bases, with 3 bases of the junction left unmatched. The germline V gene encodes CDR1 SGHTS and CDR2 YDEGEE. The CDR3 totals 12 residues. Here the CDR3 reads CASSPTGPEAFF. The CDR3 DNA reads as TGTGCCAGCAGCCCGACAGGGCCTGAAGCTTTCTTT.